This entry lists 5 T cell receptor beta chains sequenced from one sample in a study of response to subunit inactivated influenza vaccine (dated by TCRdb to the late 2010s). Libraries came from RT-PCR. Sequencer: Illumina HiSeq 2500. TCRdb ran its own pipeline on the public reads, namely fastp trimming at Q25 and MiXCR clone calling, and kept in-frame beta chains. Rows are combined by CDR3 protein, so each entry shows the most common genes and DNA. The sample profile shows approximately 680,000 distinct CDR3 sequences; roughly 14% of them were found once. Approximately 10% of the sample rests with the top ten. The sample in question was PBMCs from blood, obtained approximately 12 days after vaccination. These receptors originate from a man aged 45 to 65 who received an inactivated influenza vaccine. Donor details come from another sample of the same person, matched by shared clones.

The chain links TRBV11-1 to TRBJ2-7, with 9 bases lining up with TRBD1. V was pared by 2 bases and J by 4 bases, with 18 bases of the junction left unmatched. The CDR3 totals 19 residues. Germline loops: CDR1 SGHAT, CDR2 FQDESV (reference sequence). The CDR3 loop reads CASSLHPRLRDRVFYEQYF. The CDR3 region has the DNA TGTGCCAGCAGCTTACACCCAAGATTACGGGACAGGGTTTTTTACGAGCAGTACTTC.

This clonotype is a singleton in its sample. The rearrangement joins TRBV7-2 to TRBJ1-2; no firm D call. The CDR3 has 15 amino acids. Germline CDR1 SGHTA, CDR2 FQGNSA. With 0 bases removed from V and 5 bases from J, the gap between germline ends came to 13 bases. CDR3 coding DNA: TGTGCCAGCAGCTTAGCGGGCAGCCAATGGTATGGCTACACCTTC. This encodes CASSLAGSQWYGYTF.

This clonotype was found a few times. CDR3 loop: CATSRGGRPQETQYF. The CDR3 DNA is TGTGCCACCAGCAGAGGGGGCCGACCCCAAGAGACCCAGTACTTC. The J gene is TRBJ2-5, the V gene TRBV15, with a possible D match to TRBD1 (5 bases). Germline loops: CDR1 LNHNV, CDR2 YYDKDF (reference sequence). The CDR3 has 15 amino acids. The V and J ends lost 1 base and 1 base respectively, with 10 bases between them.

The chain combines TRBV20-1 with TRBJ2-1; 12 nucleotides align to TRBD2. The CDR3 runs 15 residues. CDR1 and CDR2 from the germline V gene are DFQATT and SNEGSKA (reference sequence). With V trimmed by 5 bases and J by 8 bases, 10 bases remained unmatched. The CDR3: CSAGQRTSGMYEQFF. The CDR3 bases are TGCAGTGCTGGCCAGAGGACTAGCGGGATGTATGAGCAGTTCTTC.

This chain links TRBV29-1 with TRBJ2-1, with a possible D match to TRBD1 (5 bases). The germline V and J ends were trimmed by 4 bases and 5 bases, with 15 bases remaining between them. The CDR3 runs to 14 residues. CDR1 SQVTM and CDR2 ANQGSEA come from the germline V gene. CDR3 region: CSVGRVLVDNEQFF. The CDR3 DNA is TGCAGCGTTGGCAGGGTACTGGTAGACAATGAGCAGTTCTTC.